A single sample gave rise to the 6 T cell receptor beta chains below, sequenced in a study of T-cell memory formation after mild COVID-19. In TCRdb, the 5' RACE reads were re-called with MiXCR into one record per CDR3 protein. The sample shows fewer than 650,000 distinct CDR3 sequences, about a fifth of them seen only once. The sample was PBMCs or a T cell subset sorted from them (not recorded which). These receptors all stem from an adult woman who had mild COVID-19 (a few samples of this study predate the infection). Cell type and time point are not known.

The CDR3 DNA reads TGTGCCACCAGCCACCAGGGCGGTTTACAAGAGACCCAGTACTTC. This sequence encodes CATSHQGGLQETQYF. The V call is TRBV24-1, the J call TRBJ2-5; D possibly corresponds to TRBD1 (5 bases). The CDR3 contains 15 residues. Per the germline V gene, CDR1 is KGHDR and CDR2 is SFDVKD. The ends were cut back, 7 bases at V and 2 bases at J, with 16 bases in the middle.

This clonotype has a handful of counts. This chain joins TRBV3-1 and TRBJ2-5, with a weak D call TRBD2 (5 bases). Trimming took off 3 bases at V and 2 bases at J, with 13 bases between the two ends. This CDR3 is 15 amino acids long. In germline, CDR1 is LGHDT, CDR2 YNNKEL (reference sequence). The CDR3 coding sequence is TGTGCCAGCAGCCATTCGGCGGGCCTGCAAGAGACCCAGTACTTC. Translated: CASSHSAGLQETQYF.

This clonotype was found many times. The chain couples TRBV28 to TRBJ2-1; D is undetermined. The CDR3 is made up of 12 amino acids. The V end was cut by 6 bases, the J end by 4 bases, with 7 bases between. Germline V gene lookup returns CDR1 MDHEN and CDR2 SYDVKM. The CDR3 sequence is CASSRVYNEQFF. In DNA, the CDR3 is TGTGCCAGCAGCCGAGTTTACAATGAGCAGTTCTTC.

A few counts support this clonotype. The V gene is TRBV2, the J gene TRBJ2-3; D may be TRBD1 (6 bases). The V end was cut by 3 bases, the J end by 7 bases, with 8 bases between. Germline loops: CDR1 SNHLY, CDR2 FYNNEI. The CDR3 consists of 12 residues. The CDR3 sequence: CASSDQGYTQYF. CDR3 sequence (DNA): TGTGCCAGCAGTGATCAGGGGTATACGCAGTATTTT.

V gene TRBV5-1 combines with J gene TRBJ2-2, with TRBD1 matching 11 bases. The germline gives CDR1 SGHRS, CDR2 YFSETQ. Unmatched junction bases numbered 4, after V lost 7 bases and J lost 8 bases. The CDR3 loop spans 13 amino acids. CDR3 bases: TGCGCCAGCGGACAGGGGGCGTCTGGGGAGCTGTTTTTT. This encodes CASGQGASGELFF.

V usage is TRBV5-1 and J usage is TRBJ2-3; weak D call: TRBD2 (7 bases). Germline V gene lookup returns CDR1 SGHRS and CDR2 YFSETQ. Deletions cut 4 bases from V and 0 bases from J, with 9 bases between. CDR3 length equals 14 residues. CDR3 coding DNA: TGCGCCAGCAGCCGGGGGGCTAGCACAGATACGCAGTATTTT. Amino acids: CASSRGASTDTQYF.